One and the same sample provided the 17 T cell receptor beta chains below, sequenced in a study of blood T cells in healthy people across ages. Primers used in a second PCR of about 7 to 12 cycles were a sample-barcoded 5' primer and a J-beta primer mix. Using its own MiXCR run on the 5' RACE reads, TCRdb lists one record per CDR3 protein. The sample has roughly 700,000 distinct CDR3 sequences; about 52% are singletons. Sequenced material: blood. The receptor source for this set is a woman in her fifties or sixties in good health.

This rearrangement joins TRBV29-1 to TRBJ2-1; possible D gene TRBD2, 6 bases. CDR1 SQVTM and CDR2 ANQGSEA come from the germline V gene. The CDR3 has 16 amino acids. V was cut by 7 bases and J by 2 bases, with 21 bases left in between. CDR3 loop: CSAENSGPMAYNEQFF. CDR3 bases: TGCAGCGCAGAAAATAGCGGCCCGATGGCCTACAATGAGCAGTTCTTC.

This clonotype has only a few counts. The chain has TRBV3-1 and TRBJ2-1; 7 bases map to TRBD1. Germline loops: CDR1 LGHDT, CDR2 YNNKEL (reference sequence). J lost 5 bases, V lost 4 bases, and 8 bases had no gene match. The CDR3 has 15 amino acids. The CDR3 reads CASSPRDRSNNEQFF. The CDR3 region has the DNA TGTGCCAGCAGCCCTCGGGACAGATCGAACAATGAGCAGTTCTTC.

This clonotype was detected ten times or more. This chain links TRBV20-1 with TRBJ2-5; D unclear. The germline gives CDR1 DFQATT, CDR2 SNEGSKA (reference sequence). This CDR3 spans 16 amino acids. V lost 0 bases to trimming and J lost 3 bases, with 17 bases between them. The chain's CDR3 is CSARDRFAVTKETQYF. DNA for the CDR3: TGCAGTGCTAGAGACCGCTTTGCGGTCACCAAAGAGACCCAGTACTTC.

The V and J genes are TRBV6-2 or TRBV6-3 and TRBJ2-5; TRBD2 matches 7 bases. Unmatched junction bases numbered 5, after V lost 6 bases and J lost 1 base. Germline values: CDR1 MNHEY, CDR2 SVGEGT. This CDR3 contains 14 residues. For the CDR3, the DNA is TGTGCCAGCAGCCTGACTAGCACCCAAGAGACCCAGTACTTC. Translation: CASSLTSTQETQYF.

The V call is TRBV27, the J call TRBJ2-1; D unresolved. Trimming pared 5 bases from V and 0 bases from J, leaving 14 bases between. The CDR3 length is 16 residues. Germline loops: CDR1 MNHEY, CDR2 SMNVEV (reference sequence). The chain's CDR3 is CASSPSGPTSYNEQFF. In DNA form, the CDR3 reads TGTGCCAGCAGTCCCTCGGGCCCGACCTCCTACAATGAGCAGTTCTTC.

On this clonotype itself: The junction departs from germline at one end; a sequencing error may be responsible. This chain links TRBV5-1 with TRBJ2-3, with D uncertain. This CDR3 region has 15 residues. Germline CDR1 is SGHRS and CDR2 is YFSETQ. The chain's CDR3 is CAGSVAGPSTDTQYF. DNA for the CDR3: TGCGCCGGCAGCGTTGCTGGGCCTAGCACAGATACGCAGTATTTT.

This chain links TRBV5-1 with TRBJ2-3; TRBD1 aligns across 10 bases. Germline values: CDR1 SGHRS, CDR2 YFSETQ. This CDR3 has 15 amino acids. V was clipped by 4 bases and J by 6 bases; unmatched bases: 8. The CDR3 reads CASSHRDRGADTQYF. In DNA form, the CDR3 reads TGCGCCAGCAGCCACCGGGACAGGGGCGCGGATACGCAGTATTTT. The full variable domain, with the rest looked up from reference TRBV5-1 and TRBJ2-3, is KAGVTQTPRYLIKTRGQQVTLSCSPISGHRSVSWYQQTPGQGLQFLFEYFSETQRNKGNFPGRFSGRQFSNSRSEMNVSTLELGDSALYLCASSHRDRGADTQYFGPGTRLTVL.

The chain is built from TRBV9 and TRBJ2-1; no reliable D call. The CDR3 consists of 13 residues. The ends were cut back, 0 bases at V and 3 bases at J, with 4 bases in the middle. Germline V CDR1 and CDR2: SGDLS, YYNGEE. CDR3 sequence: CASSVDLYNEQFF. In DNA form, the CDR3 reads TGTGCCAGCAGCGTAGACCTCTACAATGAGCAGTTCTTC.

The chain's CDR3 is CASSLWGQGAARYGYTF. The CDR3 DNA reads as TGTGCCAGCAGTTTATGGGGCCAAGGGGCTGCTAGGTATGGCTACACCTTC. The genes are TRBV27 and TRBJ1-2; weak D call: TRBD1 (5 bases). Germline-derived CDR1 and CDR2 are MNHEY and SMNVEV (reference sequence). CDR3 size: 17 residues. With 1 base removed from V and 5 bases from J, the gap between germline ends came to 20 bases.

This clonotype came up a few times. This chain uses TRBV7-8 with TRBJ2-7, with a possible D match to TRBD2 (6 bases). From germline, CDR1 is SGHVS and CDR2 FQNEAQ. V was shortened by 5 bases and J by 0 bases, with 17 bases between the two germline ends. The CDR3 extends over 16 amino acids. CDR3 sequence: CASSPHPGGLSYEQYF. CDR3 DNA sequence: TGTGCCAGCAGCCCCCACCCCGGAGGGCTCTCCTACGAGCAGTACTTC.

This chain links TRBV6-2 or TRBV6-3 with TRBJ2-7, with 14 bases that match TRBD2. There are 15 residues in the CDR3. Germline V gene sequence: CDR1 MNHEY, CDR2 SVGEGT. J gave up 8 bases and V 2 bases, and 5 bases lay outside the gene matches. The CDR3 DNA reads TGTGCCAGCAGTTACCCTGGGACTAGCGGGAGTAAGCAGTACTTC. Protein product: CASSYPGTSGSKQYF.

The chain recombines TRBV20-1 with TRBJ2-7; D unclear. Germline V gene lookup returns CDR1 DFQATT and CDR2 SNEGSKA (reference sequence). The ends were cut back, 1 base at V and 4 bases at J, with 5 bases in the middle. The CDR3 spans 11 residues. CDR3 amino acids: CSARGVYEQYF. CDR3 bases: TGCAGTGCTAGAGGCGTGTACGAGCAGTACTTC.

This chain uses TRBV7-9 with TRBJ2-1; D might be TRBD2 (6 bases). Per germline, CDR1 SEHNR and CDR2 FQNEAQ (reference sequence). The CDR3 has 14 amino acids. Trimming cost V 10 bases and J 3 bases, with 16 bases left between them. In nucleotides, the CDR3 is TGTGCCACCACGGGGGAGCGGAGCTACAATGAGCAGTTCTTC. As protein: CATTGERSYNEQFF.

The chain uses TRBV6-5 and TRBJ2-7, with 8 bases aligning to TRBD1. V was pared by 6 bases and J by 2 bases, with 6 bases of the junction left unmatched. This CDR3 contains 14 residues. CDR1 and CDR2 from the germline V gene are MNHEY and SVGAGI. This CDR3 reads CASRRTGWTYEQYF. The DNA of the CDR3 is TGTGCCAGCAGAAGGACAGGGTGGACCTACGAGCAGTACTTC.

In this sample, this clonotype turned up many times. The J gene is TRBJ2-5, the V gene TRBV29-1, with 11 bases matching TRBD1. The J segment lost 6 bases and the V segment lost 3 bases, leaving 6 bases of the junction unmatched. CDR3 size: 14 residues. Germline V gene sequence: CDR1 SQVTM, CDR2 ANQGSEA. The chain's CDR3 is CSVDDGQGAQTQYF. Written as DNA, the CDR3 is TGCAGCGTTGATGACGGACAGGGGGCACAGACCCAGTACTTC.

The CDR3 spells CATSTPRAQNTEAFF. DNA of the CDR3: TGTGCCACCAGCACCCCCCGGGCACAGAACACTGAAGCTTTCTTT. This rearrangement joins TRBV15 to TRBJ1-1; D not certain. This CDR3 contains 15 residues. The germline V gene has CDR1 LNHNV and CDR2 YYDKDF (reference sequence). Trimming stripped 4 bases from V and 1 base from J, with 13 bases between.

This chain connects TRBV7-9 to TRBJ2-7; perhaps TRBD2 as D (6 bases). Germline V gene data show CDR1 as SEHNR and CDR2 as FQNEAQ (reference sequence). This CDR3 is built from 14 residues. Trimming cost V 11 bases and J 1 base, with 18 bases left between them. The CDR3 reads CASGDLARSYEQYF. The CDR3 DNA is TGTGCCTCCGGGGACTTAGCCAGATCCTACGAGCAGTACTTC. Together with reference TRBV7-9 and TRBJ2-7, the CDR3 gives the full variable domain: DTGVSQNPRHKITKRGQNVTFRCDPISEHNRLYWYRQTLGQGPEFLTYFQNEAQLEKSRLLSDRFSAERPKGSFSTLEIQRTEQGDSAMYLCASGDLARSYEQYFGPGTRLTVT.